Below, one TCR beta chain is given with its context. These data belong to a study of blood T cell repertoires in COVID-19. On the study more broadly: From the United States, Italy and Spain came samples of acute and convalescent COVID-19. T cells, B-cell-depleted T cells, or PBMCs provided the cDNA or gDNA that served as material.

Participant age was roughly 18 to 90 years, and participants resided in fewer than 30 US areas. Researchers sorted participants into cohorts using their self-reported clinical history. The repertoire was sequenced with immunoSEQ multiplex PCR; TCRdb's copy has only in-frame clones and lacks some. The sample holds a few hundred thousand clones; 85% to 90% are singletons and the top ten take roughly 1.1%. The clonotype originates from a man in his thirties or forties who had recovered from COVID-19. Sequenced input: PBMCs or T cells enriched from blood (not recorded which).

The CDR3 DNA sequence: TGTGCCAGCAGTTTGGAGTATGGCTACACCTTC. This gives the protein CASSLEYGYTF. The chain combines TRBV28 with TRBJ1-2, with D unclear. Trimming took 3 bases from V and 5 from J, leaving 4 bases between them. CDR1 is MDHEN and CDR2 is SYDVKM in the germline V gene. The CDR3 sequence is 11 residues long.